This TCR beta chain stems from a study of cytomegalovirus exposure and HLA in healthy donors. General study points: Compared with the approximately 700-donor mean, an Asian-associated ancestry cluster reportedly had fewer N-insertions, according to a later analysis.

Each donor was healthy, and each was a bone marrow donor. Of note for this clone: Its antigen is undetermined.

Amplification used 60 Vbeta primers and 13 Jbeta primers. Repertoires were generated with immunoSEQ multiplex PCR, while TCRdb's copy carries only in-frame clones and drops some. In the table there are about 160,000 clones, roughly 80% of which are singletons. The V gene's germline CDR1 is SGDLS and CDR2 YYNGEE. J gave up 4 bases and V 2 bases, and 0 bases lay outside the gene matches. The CDR3 contains 13 residues. This sequence was found in a man in his forties in good health and CMV-seronegative. The sample taken for sequencing was PBMCs. V and J are TRBV9 and TRBJ2-5; 9 bases are shared with TRBD2. This chain's CDR3 is CASSVSGGETQYF. For the CDR3, the DNA is TGTGCCAGCAGCGTTAGCGGGGGAGAGACCCAGTACTTC.